These T cell receptor beta chains were read from a single sample in a study of blood T cell repertoires in COVID-19. The repertoire was sequenced with immunoSEQ multiplex PCR; TCRdb's copy has only in-frame clones and lacks some. Of around 100,000 clones in the sample, roughly 81% were seen once. Sequencing input: peripheral blood. All receptors derive from a man aged 40-49 years with acute or convalescent COVID-19. Both conserved end residues are part of each CDR3. Fields, in order: D gene, clone size, V gene, J gene, CDR3 protein, CDR3 DNA. A D gene is named only where the DNA matches it firmly. Rows may omit the clone size; those that give it use once, few, many or a size class.

-,-,TRBV7-3,TRBJ2-2,CASSLGRSGRTGELFF,TGTGCCAGCAGCTTAGGGAGGAGCGGTCGGACCGGGGAGCTGTTTTTT
TRBD1,-,TRBV6-5,TRBJ1-5,CASSSSDRVNSQPQHF,TGTGCCAGCAGTTCCTCAGACAGGGTTAATTCCCAGCCCCAGCATTTT
TRBD2,-,TRBV27,TRBJ2-1,CASRRGGGYNEQFF,TGTGCCAGCAGGCGGGGGGGCGGATACAATGAGCAGTTCTTC
-,-,TRBV5-1,TRBJ2-1,CASSAGLYNEQFF,TGCGCCAGCAGCGCGGGACTTTACAATGAGCAGTTCTTC
-,-,TRBV6-2/TRBV6-3,TRBJ1-2,CASSYLTGTTSIPNYGYTF,TGTGCCAGCAGTTATCTCACCGGGACAACTTCCATTCCTAACTATGGCTACACCTTC
-,-,TRBV28,TRBJ1-1,CASSFLGVGAFF,TGTGCCAGCAGTTTCCTAGGGGTGGGAGCTTTCTTT
TRBD2,-,TRBV19,TRBJ2-3,CASSTQAGGVRDTQYF,TGTGCCAGTAGTACCCAAGCGGGAGGTGTGAGAGATACGCAGTATTTT
-,-,TRBV7-2,TRBJ1-2,CASSSLRQRHGYTF,TGTGCCAGCAGCTCCCTTAGGCAGCGCCATGGCTACACCTTC
TRBD1,-,TRBV29-1,TRBJ1-1,CSVEEQQGAEAFF,TGCAGCGTTGAAGAACAACAGGGGGCTGAAGCTTTCTTT
-,-,TRBV3-1/TRBV3-2,TRBJ2-7,CASSQAGTTSYEQYF,TGTGCCAGCAGCCAAGCGGGGACAACGAGTTACGAGCAGTACTTC
TRBD1,-,TRBV18,TRBJ2-7,CASSGSGQGSYEQYF,TGTGCCAGCTCAGGGTCGGGACAGGGCTCCTACGAGCAGTACTTC
-,-,TRBV1,TRBJ2-1,CTSSQEGRSSGSGSYNEQFF,TGCACCAGCAGCCAAGAAGGCCGGTCTAGCGGGAGTGGCTCCTACAATGAGCAGTTCTTC
-,-,TRBV18,TRBJ1-4,CASSTGLNEKLFF,TGTGCCAGCTCAACGGGACTTAATGAAAAACTGTTTTTT
-,-,TRBV9,TRBJ1-1,CASSPWDTHTEAFF,TGTGCCAGCAGCCCCTGGGACACTCACACTGAAGCTTTCTTT
-,-,TRBV18,TRBJ2-3,CASSPRGFADTQYF,TGTGCCAGCTCACCTCGGGGGTTCGCAGATACGCAGTATTTT
-,-,TRBV2,TRBJ1-2,CATLQDYGYTF,TGTGCCACCTTACAGGACTATGGCTACACCTTC
TRBD1,once,TRBV5-1,TRBJ1-2,CASSYGQGTRYGYTF,TGCGCCAGCAGCTATGGACAGGGGACACGATATGGCTACACCTTC
TRBD2,-,TRBV7-8,TRBJ2-3,CASSLGLAGGLFGSSTDTQYF,TGTGCCAGCAGCTTAGGACTAGCGGGGGGGTTGTTCGGCTCTAGCACAGATACGCAGTATTTT
TRBD2,-,TRBV5-6,TRBJ2-7,CASSPTGLGLLEQYF,TGTGCCAGCAGCCCCACGGGACTAGGGCTGCTCGAGCAGTACTTC
-,-,TRBV7-2,TRBJ1-3,CASSLDNSGNTIYF,TGTGCCAGCAGCTTGGACAACTCTGGAAACACCATATATTTT
TRBD2,-,TRBV7-8,TRBJ2-7,CASSYGGSYEQYF,TGTGCCAGCAGCTACGGGGGGTCCTACGAGCAGTACTTC
-,-,TRBV24-1,TRBJ1-2,CATSRQDFDGYTF,TGTGCCACCAGCAGACAGGATTTCGATGGCTACACCTTC
-,-,TRBV6-6,TRBJ1-2,CASRPRVNYGYTF,TGTGCCAGCAGGCCCAGGGTTAATTATGGCTACACCTTC
TRBD1,-,TRBV7-2,TRBJ1-2,CASSLDGTGDGYTF,TGTGCCAGCAGCTTAGACGGGACAGGGGATGGCTACACCTTC
-,-,TRBV23-1,TRBJ2-3,CASSQRKRADTQYF,TGCGCCAGCAGTCAACGGAAGAGGGCAGATACGCAGTATTTT
TRBD2,-,TRBV7-2,TRBJ2-7,CASSSSRLAGGPQSREQYF,TGTGCCAGCAGCTCTTCTAGACTAGCGGGGGGGCCCCAGTCTCGCGAGCAGTACTTC
TRBD1,-,TRBV28,TRBJ2-5,CASSLYSGGETQYF,TGTGCCAGCAGCCTATATTCAGGGGGAGAGACCCAGTACTTC